This record looks at one T cell receptor beta chain sequence and its context. Its antigen has not been determined. No qualities accompany the bases; no much larger clone lies one base away. Participants in the prospective study were aged about 18 to 95 years, lived in about two dozen United States geographic areas, and enrolled through a virtual design. Cohort assignment in the prospective study relied on participant-reported clinical history from a screening survey and a study questionnaire. In the prospective study, whole blood, serum and a nasopharyngeal or oropharyngeal swab were collected from each participant by mobile phlebotomists. Additional blood draws and questionnaires over an approximately 2-month period could optionally be provided by prospective study participants. Blood samples from the prospective study were shipped frozen or at room temperature prior to DNA extraction. This entry is derived from a study of blood T cell repertoires in COVID-19 (dated by TCRdb to 2018 to 2020). Notes on the research overall: Samples covering the acute and convalescent phases of COVID-19 were provided by collaborators in the United States, Italy and Spain. The dataset comprised deeply sampled blood TCRbeta repertoires from subjects exposed to, actively infected with, or recovered from COVID-19. Where available, HLA class I and class II types were taken from metadata supplied by the sample provider and were not determined by assay-based typing. The prospective study material was composed of cDNA or gDNA derived from T cells, B-cell-depleted T cells, or PBMCs. Nearly every sample came with metadata listing a de-identified subject ID, COVID-19 status, age in years and sex. The samples were drawn from two sources: the first 160 participants of the ongoing ImmuneRACE study, and 1,200 or so subjects contributed by 6 global collaborators. The repertoires were released in a freely available public database meant as a resource for research on the immune response to SARS-CoV-2. What the research found in general, with its limitations: The amount of clinical and demographic metadata varied by source and participant and was provided uncurated.

The immunoSEQ Assay, a bias-controlled multiplex PCR, was used to amplify TCRbeta CDR3 regions from genomic DNA. The study's processing was this. The number of nucleated cells in each sample was estimated by amplification of reference gene primers within the assay. To quantify the absolute abundance of each unique TCRbeta CDR3 rearrangement, sequence reads were collapsed and filtered. Productive Simpson clonality was computed per sample as the square root of Simpson's diversity index over productive rearrangements. The immuneACCESS repertoire file appears here via TCRdb, limited to in-frame rearrangements. These files lack a portion of the clones; in checked studies, under half of the deficit traces to unresolved V genes, and the cause of the others is not known. D and trimming were read from the DNA, whereas the V and J calls and clone size are those reported in that table. This sample gives some 200,000 clones in total; 80% to 85% of them show up just once. The ten largest clones represent about 8.9% of the sample.

Germline trimming amounts to 4 bases on V and 6 bases on J, with 9 as the count of junction bases outside the gene matches. Its CDR3 holds 15 amino acids, cysteine through phenylalanine. The retained sequence is limited to the CDR3, 45 bases, with the frame set at the first base. The germline V gene sets CDR1 to SGDLS and CDR2 to YYNGEE. The chain employs TRBV9 and TRBJ2-3, and 9 junction bases match TRBD2. Material for sequencing was PBMCs or T cells enriched from blood (not recorded which). The source of this sequence is a woman aged 45-65 years with acute COVID-19. The sequence in DNA is TGTGCCAGCAGCCCCACGCGGCGGGAGGGGGATACGCAGTATTTT. Translation gives CASSPTRREGDTQYF.